The source of this T cell receptor beta chain is a study of shared clonotypes between healthy human individuals. General observations from the study: Some clonotypes were shared by all four sorted-subset donors, while others were not shared. The non-shared ones had lower generation probabilities than the shared ones. With few donors, the genetic and exposure-history diversity represented was limited.

The germline CDR1 and CDR2 sequences are SGDLS and YYNGEE. The CDR3 consists of 17 residues. V was trimmed by 0 bases and J by 0 bases, leaving 10 bases between them. Each replicate PCR on the sorted subsets used 200 ng DNA (around 30,000 T cell genomes). Method: immunoSEQ multiplex PCR; TCRdb's copy keeps in-frame clones and lacks some. The table lists about 2 million clones, about 95% of them singletons. Comment on this clone: Its antigen is unidentified.

This receptor was taken from a man aged 18 to 30 in good health. This chain uses TRBV9 with TRBJ2-6, with D unclear. The sequencing input was naive CD4+ T cells sorted from blood. Subset indicated: CD45RA+ positively selected. As DNA, the CDR3 is TGTGCCAGCAGCGTAGGCCCCTCCCTCTCTGGGGCCAACGTCCTGACTTTC. Amino acid sequence: CASSVGPSLSGANVLTF.